These 6 T cell receptor beta chains were sequenced from one sample in a study of blood T cell repertoires in COVID-19. Produced via immunoSEQ multiplex PCR; TCRdb's table is partial and in-frame only. This repertoire shows about 59,000 clones, about 86% found once; its top ten account for around 30%. The sequenced material came from peripheral blood. Receptors originate from a woman over 75 with active or convalescent COVID-19.

This chain connects TRBV3-1 (or the pseudogene TRBV3-2) to TRBJ2-5, with D perhaps matching TRBD1 (6 bases). Looked up from germline, CDR1 is LGHDT and CDR2 is YNNKEL (reference sequence). The V gene lost 5 bases and the J gene lost 5 bases, with 24 bases spanning the gap. The CDR3 is 17 residues long. The DNA for the CDR3 is TGTGCCAGCAGCGCCAGCCCCAGGACAGTCCGCCAGGAGACCCAGTACTTC. This gives the protein CASSASPRTVRQETQYF.

This clone was counted a single time. This sequence joins TRBV4-3 and TRBJ2-1; possible D gene TRBD1, 6 bases. Trimming took off 4 bases at V and 4 bases at J, with 11 bases between the two ends. Germline CDR1 reads LGHNA; CDR2 reads YSLEER. The CDR3 covers 14 residues. The CDR3 nucleotides are TGCGCCAGCAGCCCACGACAGGTATACAATGAGCAGTTCTTC. This encodes CASSPRQVYNEQFF.

The V call is TRBV11-3, the J call TRBJ2-7, with 10 positions matching TRBD2. Germline CDR1 SGHNT, CDR2 YENEEA. The ends lost 5 bases at V and 4 bases at J; junction bases unmatched: 8. The CDR3 runs to 15 residues. The CDR3 region is CASSDLAGAVYEQYF. DNA of the CDR3: TGTGCCAGCAGCGATCTAGCGGGGGCTGTATACGAGCAGTACTTC.

CDR3 nucleotides: TGTGCCAGCAGTTACCCCCCAATGAACACTGAAGCTTTCTTT. Translated: CASSYPPMNTEAFF. The chain is built from TRBV6-2 or TRBV6-3 and TRBJ1-1; D gene uncertain. There are 14 residues in the CDR3. The V gene lost 2 bases and the J gene lost 0 bases, with 7 bases spanning the gap. The germline V gene has CDR1 MNHEY and CDR2 SVGEGT.

This chain joins TRBV28 and TRBJ1-5; the match to TRBD1 covers 7 bases. This CDR3 is built from 14 residues. Germline lookup yields CDR1 MDHEN and CDR2 SYDVKM. V dropped 7 bases and J dropped 6; count of bases not matched to a gene: 9. The CDR3 region has the DNA TGTGCCAGCATGAGAGGGGGCGATGGTCAGCCCCAGCATTTT. As protein: CASMRGGDGQPQHF.

V usage is TRBV19 and J usage is TRBJ1-2, with D perhaps TRBD1 (6 bases). Germline-derived CDR1 and CDR2 are LNHDA and SQIVND (reference sequence). V gave up 3 bases and J gave up 2 bases, with 16 bases separating them. The CDR3 sequence is 16 residues long. In DNA form, the CDR3 reads TGTGCCAGTAGTATTGGAACTCGTGGGACAAACTATGGCTACACCTTC. Translated: CASSIGTRGTNYGYTF.